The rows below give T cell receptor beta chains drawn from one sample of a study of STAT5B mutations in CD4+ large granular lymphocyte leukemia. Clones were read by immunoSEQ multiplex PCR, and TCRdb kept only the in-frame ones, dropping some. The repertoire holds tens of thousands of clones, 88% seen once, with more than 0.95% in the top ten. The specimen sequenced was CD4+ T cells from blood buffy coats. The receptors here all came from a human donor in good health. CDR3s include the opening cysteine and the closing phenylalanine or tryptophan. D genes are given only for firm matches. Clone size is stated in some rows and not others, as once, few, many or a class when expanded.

cdr3_aa: CASGLVLGLSYSNQPQHF
cdr3_nt: TGTGCTAGTGGTTTGGTTTTGGGACTTTCCTATAGCAATCAGCCCCAGCATTTT
v_call: TRBV12-5
d_call: .
clone_size: .
j_call: TRBJ1-5

cdr3_aa: CASSDAPGTTEAFF
cdr3_nt: TGTGCCAGCAGTGATGCTCCCGGGACAACTGAAGCTTTCTTT
v_call: TRBV25-1
d_call: .
clone_size: .
j_call: TRBJ1-1

cdr3_aa: CASSIGLAGPYEQYF
cdr3_nt: TGTGCCAGCAGCATAGGACTAGCGGGACCCTACGAGCAGTACTTC
v_call: TRBV7-2
d_call: TRBD2
clone_size: .
j_call: TRBJ2-7

cdr3_aa: CASGQNYEQYF
cdr3_nt: TGTGCCAGCGGACAGAACTACGAGCAGTACTTC
v_call: TRBV2
d_call: .
clone_size: once
j_call: TRBJ2-7

cdr3_aa: CSVGGAGGFYNEQFF
cdr3_nt: TGCAGCGTTGGGGGGGCGGGAGGGTTCTACAATGAGCAGTTCTTC
v_call: TRBV29-1
d_call: TRBD2
clone_size: .
j_call: TRBJ2-1

cdr3_aa: CASSFYRGVNTEAFF
cdr3_nt: TGCGCCAGCAGCTTTTATCGGGGAGTGAACACTGAAGCTTTCTTT
v_call: TRBV5-1
d_call: .
clone_size: .
j_call: TRBJ1-1

cdr3_aa: CASSHLAGGPADTQYF
cdr3_nt: TGTGCCAGCAGCCACTTAGCGGGGGGGCCTGCAGATACGCAGTATTTT
v_call: TRBV5-4
d_call: TRBD2
clone_size: .
j_call: TRBJ2-3

cdr3_aa: CASSFEGALGYTF
cdr3_nt: TGTGCCAGCAGTTTTGAGGGGGCTTTGGGCTACACCTTC
v_call: TRBV6-5
d_call: TRBD1
clone_size: .
j_call: TRBJ1-2

cdr3_aa: CASILQTNTDTQYF
cdr3_nt: TGTGCCAGCATTCTACAGACTAACACAGATACGCAGTATTTT
v_call: TRBV6-1
d_call: .
clone_size: .
j_call: TRBJ2-3

cdr3_aa: CASSFDGQDLNQPQHF
cdr3_nt: TGTGCCAGCAGTTTCGACGGACAGGACCTCAATCAGCCCCAGCATTTT
v_call: TRBV6-7
d_call: TRBD1
clone_size: few
j_call: TRBJ1-5

cdr3_aa: CASSLGGRVDGYTF
cdr3_nt: TGTGCCAGCAGCTTAGGGGGGCGCGTTGATGGCTACACCTTC
v_call: TRBV11-2
d_call: .
clone_size: .
j_call: TRBJ1-2

cdr3_aa: CASSRARSTGELFF
cdr3_nt: TGTGCCAGCAGCCGGGCGAGGAGCACCGGGGAGCTGTTTTTT
v_call: TRBV7-2
d_call: .
clone_size: once
j_call: TRBJ2-2

cdr3_aa: CASSLSSGSWQETQYF
cdr3_nt: TGCGCCAGCAGCTTGTCTAGCGGGAGCTGGCAAGAGACCCAGTACTTC
v_call: TRBV5-1
d_call: TRBD2
clone_size: .
j_call: TRBJ2-5

cdr3_aa: CASSHGVSGRGEQFF
cdr3_nt: TGCGCCAGCAGCCATGGGGTTAGCGGGAGAGGTGAGCAGTTCTTC
v_call: TRBV4-3
d_call: TRBD2
clone_size: .
j_call: TRBJ2-1

cdr3_aa: CASRQTGTSGRTQYF
cdr3_nt: TGTGCCAGCAGACAGACCGGGACTAGCGGGAGGACGCAGTATTTT
v_call: TRBV6-5
d_call: TRBD2
clone_size: few
j_call: TRBJ2-3

cdr3_aa: CASSLPSGSYEQYF
cdr3_nt: TGTGCCAGCAGCCTCCCTAGCGGGAGTTACGAGCAGTACTTC
v_call: TRBV4-2
d_call: TRBD2
clone_size: .
j_call: TRBJ2-7

cdr3_aa: CASSLGEGNTEAFF
cdr3_nt: TGTGCCAGCAGCTTAGGAGAGGGTAACACTGAAGCTTTCTTT
v_call: TRBV7-6
d_call: .
clone_size: .
j_call: TRBJ1-1

cdr3_aa: CASSRGGLYEQYF
cdr3_nt: TGTGCCAGCAGCCGCGGAGGCCTCTACGAGCAGTACTTC
v_call: TRBV7-2
d_call: .
clone_size: .
j_call: TRBJ2-7

cdr3_aa: CASSDSLFERSSGNTIYF
cdr3_nt: TGTGCCAGCAGTGATTCCTTGTTTGAGAGGAGCTCTGGAAACACCATATATTTT
v_call: TRBV2
d_call: .
clone_size: .
j_call: TRBJ1-3

cdr3_aa: CTSSQDKIDWRDRGSNYGYTF
cdr3_nt: TGTACCAGCAGCCAAGATAAAATTGATTGGCGGGACAGGGGTTCTAACTATGGCTACACCTTC
v_call: TRBV14
d_call: TRBD1
clone_size: .
j_call: TRBJ1-2

cdr3_aa: CSVGDRGSHEQYF
cdr3_nt: TGCAGCGTTGGGGATAGGGGTTCCCACGAGCAGTACTTC
v_call: TRBV29-1
d_call: .
clone_size: once
j_call: TRBJ2-7

cdr3_aa: CASSFRDRNTGELFF
cdr3_nt: TGTGCCAGCAGCTTCCGGGACAGGAACACCGGGGAGCTGTTTTTT
v_call: TRBV7-8
d_call: TRBD1
clone_size: .
j_call: TRBJ2-2

cdr3_aa: CASSRAGTYTRPFLSSYEQYF
cdr3_nt: TGTGCCAGCTCCCGGGCGGGTACATATACACGACCATTTTTAAGCTCCTACGAGCAGTACTTC
v_call: TRBV18
d_call: .
clone_size: .
j_call: TRBJ2-7

cdr3_aa: CAISDPSGLAGGRRRETQYF
cdr3_nt: TGTGCCATCAGTGACCCTTCTGGACTAGCGGGAGGGAGGAGAAGGGAGACCCAGTACTTC
v_call: TRBV10-3
d_call: TRBD2
clone_size: .
j_call: TRBJ2-5

cdr3_aa: CASLRGEQNTEAFF
cdr3_nt: TGTGCCAGCTTAAGAGGGGAACAGAACACTGAAGCTTTCTTT
v_call: TRBV18
d_call: .
clone_size: .
j_call: TRBJ1-1

cdr3_aa: CASTLGTDYGYTF
cdr3_nt: TGTGCCAGCACCCTCGGGACGGACTATGGCTACACCTTC
v_call: TRBV6-6
d_call: .
clone_size: .
j_call: TRBJ1-2

cdr3_aa: CAWVYYRGRGDIQYF
cdr3_nt: TGTGCCTGGGTTTACTACAGGGGAAGGGGAGACATTCAGTACTTC
v_call: TRBV30
d_call: TRBD1
clone_size: once
j_call: TRBJ2-4

cdr3_aa: CASIQGGNQPQHF
cdr3_nt: TGTGCCAGCATCCAGGGGGGCAATCAGCCCCAGCATTTT
v_call: TRBV28
d_call: TRBD1
clone_size: .
j_call: TRBJ1-5

cdr3_aa: CASSETGFWTNEQFF
cdr3_nt: TGTGCCAGCAGTGAAACAGGGTTTTGGACGAATGAGCAGTTCTTC
v_call: TRBV25-1
d_call: .
clone_size: .
j_call: TRBJ2-1

cdr3_aa: CASSSGQVTEAFF
cdr3_nt: TGTGCCAGCAGCTCCGGACAGGTCACTGAAGCTTTCTTT
v_call: TRBV7-3
d_call: TRBD1
clone_size: .
j_call: TRBJ1-1

cdr3_aa: CASSLARFQGEQYF
cdr3_nt: TGTGCCAGCAGCTTAGCGCGGTTCCAGGGCGAGCAGTACTTC
v_call: TRBV7-2
d_call: .
clone_size: .
j_call: TRBJ2-7

cdr3_aa: CASSLAPGLSGGRMGEQYF
cdr3_nt: TGTGCCAGCAGCTTAGCGCCGGGACTGAGTGGCGGGAGAATGGGCGAGCAGTACTTC
v_call: TRBV7-9
d_call: TRBD2
clone_size: .
j_call: TRBJ2-7

cdr3_aa: CASNSKGGGNQPQHF
cdr3_nt: TGCGCCAGCAATTCGAAAGGAGGGGGCAATCAGCCCCAGCATTTT
v_call: TRBV10-2
d_call: .
clone_size: .
j_call: TRBJ1-5

cdr3_aa: CASSPSEADTQYF
cdr3_nt: TGTGCCAGCTCACCTAGCGAGGCAGATACGCAGTATTTT
v_call: TRBV18
d_call: .
clone_size: .
j_call: TRBJ2-3

cdr3_aa: CASSQVIDTTDQGSAGELFF
cdr3_nt: TGCGCCAGCAGCCAAGTTATCGACACAACTGATCAAGGCTCGGCCGGGGAGCTGTTTTTT
v_call: TRBV4-3
d_call: .
clone_size: .
j_call: TRBJ2-2

cdr3_aa: CASSPGTGEYEQYF
cdr3_nt: TGTGCCAGCAGCCCCGGGACAGGGGAATACGAGCAGTACTTC
v_call: TRBV5-6
d_call: TRBD1
clone_size: .
j_call: TRBJ2-7

cdr3_aa: CASSPINGYTF
cdr3_nt: TGTGCCAGCTCACCAATAAATGGCTACACCTTC
v_call: TRBV18
d_call: .
clone_size: few
j_call: TRBJ1-2

cdr3_aa: CASSFFNEQFF
cdr3_nt: TGTGCCAGCAGCTTTTTCAATGAGCAGTTCTTC
v_call: TRBV7-9
d_call: .
clone_size: .
j_call: TRBJ2-1

cdr3_aa: CASSLDGDRGRKLFF
cdr3_nt: TGCGCCAGCAGCTTGGATGGGGACAGAGGTCGAAAACTGTTTTTT
v_call: TRBV5-1
d_call: TRBD1
clone_size: .
j_call: TRBJ1-4

cdr3_aa: CASTYHPTGDDYGYTF
cdr3_nt: TGTGCCAGCACCTACCACCCGACAGGGGACGACTATGGCTACACCTTC
v_call: TRBV2
d_call: TRBD1
clone_size: .
j_call: TRBJ1-2

cdr3_aa: CASSLWAEETQYF
cdr3_nt: TGTGCCAGCAGCTTATGGGCGGAAGAGACCCAGTACTTC
v_call: TRBV7-2
d_call: .
clone_size: .
j_call: TRBJ2-5

cdr3_aa: CASSLGGSAYEQYF
cdr3_nt: TGTGCCAGCAGCTTAGGGGGGTCAGCCTACGAGCAGTACTTC
v_call: TRBV7-2
d_call: .
clone_size: .
j_call: TRBJ2-7

cdr3_aa: CASSIGGQNSPLHF
cdr3_nt: TGCGCCAGCAGCATCGGGGGCCAGAATTCACCCCTCCACTTT
v_call: TRBV5-1
d_call: .
clone_size: .
j_call: TRBJ1-6

cdr3_aa: CASSSGVAYNEQFF
cdr3_nt: TGTGCCAGCAGCTCTGGGGTGGCCTACAATGAGCAGTTCTTC
v_call: TRBV27
d_call: .
clone_size: once
j_call: TRBJ2-1

cdr3_aa: CASSRTRGTQETQYF
cdr3_nt: TGTGCCAGCAGCCGCACCCGGGGGACTCAAGAGACCCAGTACTTC
v_call: TRBV7-6
d_call: .
clone_size: once
j_call: TRBJ2-5

cdr3_aa: CASSLRAAKNIQYF
cdr3_nt: TGTGCCAGCAGCTTACGAGCAGCCAAAAACATTCAGTACTTC
v_call: TRBV5-4
d_call: .
clone_size: once
j_call: TRBJ2-4

cdr3_aa: CASSLGGGGGNQPQHF
cdr3_nt: TGTGCCAGCAGCTTAGGCGGGGGAGGAGGCAATCAGCCCCAGCATTTT
v_call: TRBV7-2
d_call: .
clone_size: .
j_call: TRBJ1-5

cdr3_aa: CASSLGHSPGGEQFF
cdr3_nt: TGTGCCAGCAGCTTAGGGCATTCCCCCGGTGGTGAGCAGTTCTTC
v_call: TRBV7-3
d_call: .
clone_size: .
j_call: TRBJ2-1

cdr3_aa: CASSERGGVFRETQYF
cdr3_nt: TGTGCCAGCAGTGAACGGGGGGGCGTATTTAGGGAGACCCAGTACTTC
v_call: TRBV6-1
d_call: TRBD2
clone_size: .
j_call: TRBJ2-5

cdr3_aa: CASSRNRQGPDTQYF
cdr3_nt: TGTGCCAGCAGCCGAAATCGACAGGGGCCAGATACGCAGTATTTT
v_call: TRBV7-2
d_call: TRBD1
clone_size: .
j_call: TRBJ2-3

cdr3_aa: CASSLEGGPSYEQYF
cdr3_nt: TGTGCCAGCAGCTTAGAAGGGGGCCCGTCCTACGAGCAGTACTTC
v_call: TRBV7-9
d_call: TRBD1
clone_size: .
j_call: TRBJ2-7

cdr3_aa: CASSRTTSGGAGRTGELFF
cdr3_nt: TGTGCCAGCAGCAGAACTACTAGCGGGGGGGCTGGGCGGACCGGGGAGCTGTTTTTT
v_call: TRBV21-1
d_call: .
clone_size: .
j_call: TRBJ2-2

cdr3_aa: CASTPRTSGSSTGELFF
cdr3_nt: TGTGCCAGTACCCCCAGGACTAGCGGGAGCAGCACCGGGGAGCTGTTTTTT
v_call: TRBV19
d_call: TRBD2
clone_size: .
j_call: TRBJ2-2

cdr3_aa: CASSPVWGREKLFF
cdr3_nt: TGTGCCAGCAGCCCAGTCTGGGGCCGGGAAAAACTGTTTTTT
v_call: TRBV14
d_call: .
clone_size: medium-sized
j_call: TRBJ1-4

cdr3_aa: CASSVGGQGGTGELFF
cdr3_nt: TGTGCCAGCAGCGTAGGTGGACAGGGTGGTACCGGGGAGCTGTTTTTT
v_call: TRBV9
d_call: TRBD1
clone_size: .
j_call: TRBJ2-2

cdr3_aa: CASSLAVGQGTDTQYF
cdr3_nt: TGTGCCAGCAGCTTAGCTGTTGGTCAGGGGACAGATACGCAGTATTTT
v_call: TRBV11-2
d_call: .
clone_size: .
j_call: TRBJ2-3